This T cell receptor (beta chain) was found in a study of identical twins. TCRdb reprocessed the 5' RACE reads via MiXCR and lists one record per CDR3 protein. The repertoire holds roughly 690,000 distinct CDR3 sequences, with approximately 21% as singletons. CDR3 length equals 13 residues. Trimming left V 8 bases short and J 8 bases short, with 16 bases between. These records were also assigned to another study, of T cells expressing NK-cell markers. That report notes: Seven of the eight sequenced donors were classified as HCMV-seropositive, and one was classified as seronegative.

The chain couples TRBV12-3 or TRBV12-4 to TRBJ2-1; perhaps D is TRBD1 or TRBD2 (5 bases each). The sample consisted of PBMCs. The TCR was taken from a woman under 30 in good health. The CDR3 nucleotides read TGTGCCAGCGGGACGACTATTATTTATGAGCAGTTCTTC. This codes for CASGTTIIYEQFF.